The sample holds a few counts of the clone carrying this T cell receptor beta chain. Its specificity is unknown. The entry originates in a study of beta chain features in type 1 diabetes. Findings and limits, study-wide: TCRB CDR3s from Type 1 diabetes patients were moderately but significantly shorter in all four CD4+ subsets.

As every portion of the isolated RNA was reverse transcribed, the sequencing read expressed TCRB transcripts. The table came from immunoSEQ multiplex PCR; TCRdb's copy has only in-frame clones and leaves some out. This sample yields 640,000 or so clones, of which over 12% are seen a single time; approximately 0.042% belongs to the top ten. The CDR3 is 15 residues long. Germline V gene lookup returns CDR1 SGHTA and CDR2 FQGNSA. The V gene lost 1 base and the J gene lost 6 bases, with 15 bases spanning the gap. The V call is TRBV7-2, the J call TRBJ1-2; D ambiguous. Sequencing was performed on naive CD4+ T cells from blood. This clonotype was sampled from a man younger than 30 with type 1 diabetes. CDR3 nucleotides: TGTGCCAGCAGCTTAGTCGCCGGGCCCAGGAATGGCTACACCTTC. Protein sequence: CASSLVAGPRNGYTF.